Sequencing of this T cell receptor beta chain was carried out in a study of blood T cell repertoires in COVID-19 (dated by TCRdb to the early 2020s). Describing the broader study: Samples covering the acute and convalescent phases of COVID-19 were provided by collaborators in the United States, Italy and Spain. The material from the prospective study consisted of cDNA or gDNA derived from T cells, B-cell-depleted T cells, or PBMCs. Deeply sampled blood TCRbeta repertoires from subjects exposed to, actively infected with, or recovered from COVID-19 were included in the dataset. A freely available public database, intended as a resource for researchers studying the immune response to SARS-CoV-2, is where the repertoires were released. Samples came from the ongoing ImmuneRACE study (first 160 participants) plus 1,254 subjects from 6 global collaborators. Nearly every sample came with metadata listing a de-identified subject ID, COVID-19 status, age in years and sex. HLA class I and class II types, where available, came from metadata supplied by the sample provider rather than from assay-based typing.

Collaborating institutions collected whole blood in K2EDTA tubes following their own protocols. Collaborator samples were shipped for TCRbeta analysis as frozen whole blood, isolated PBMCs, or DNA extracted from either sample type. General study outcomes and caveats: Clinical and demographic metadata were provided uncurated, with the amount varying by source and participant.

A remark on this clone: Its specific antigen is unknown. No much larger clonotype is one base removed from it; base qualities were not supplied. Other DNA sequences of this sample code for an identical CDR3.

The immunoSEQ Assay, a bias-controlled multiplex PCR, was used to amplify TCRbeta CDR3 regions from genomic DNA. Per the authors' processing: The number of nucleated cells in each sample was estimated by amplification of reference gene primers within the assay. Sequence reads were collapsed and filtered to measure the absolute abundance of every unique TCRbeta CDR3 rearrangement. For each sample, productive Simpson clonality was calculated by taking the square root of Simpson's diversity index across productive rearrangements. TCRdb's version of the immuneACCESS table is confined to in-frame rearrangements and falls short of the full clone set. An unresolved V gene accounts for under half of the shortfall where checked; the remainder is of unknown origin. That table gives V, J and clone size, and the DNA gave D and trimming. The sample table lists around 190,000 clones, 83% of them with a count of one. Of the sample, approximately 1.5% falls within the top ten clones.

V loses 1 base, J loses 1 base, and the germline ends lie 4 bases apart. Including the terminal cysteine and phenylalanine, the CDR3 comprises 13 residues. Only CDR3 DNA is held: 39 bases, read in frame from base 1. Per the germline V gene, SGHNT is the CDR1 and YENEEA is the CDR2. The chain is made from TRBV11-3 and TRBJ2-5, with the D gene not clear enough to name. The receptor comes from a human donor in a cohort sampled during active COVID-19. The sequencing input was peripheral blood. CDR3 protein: CASSLGAQETQYF. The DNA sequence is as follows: TGTGCCAGCAGCTTAGGGGCCCAAGAGACCCAGTACTTC. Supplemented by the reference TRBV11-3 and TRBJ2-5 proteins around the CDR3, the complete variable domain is EAGVVQSPRYKIIEKKQPVAFWCNPISGHNTLYWYLQNLGQGPELLIRYENEEAVDDSQLPKDRFSAERLKGVDSTLKIQPAELGDSAVYLCASSLGAQETQYFGPGTRLLVL.